This is a list of T cell receptor beta chains from one sample in a study of cytomegalovirus exposure and HLA in healthy donors. Sequencing used immunoSEQ multiplex PCR; TCRdb keeps in-frame clones, though not all of them. The table lists about 160,000 clones, nearly 90% of them singletons. Sequencing was performed on PBMCs. Receptors originate from a man in his late teens or twenties in good health and CMV-seropositive. The CDR3 runs from the conserved cysteine through the conserved F or W. D genes are given only for firm matches. Clone sizes are given selectively: once, few, many, or a class where the clone is expanded.

clone_size | j_call | d_call | v_call | cdr3_nt | cdr3_aa
- | TRBJ2-2 | - | TRBV7-9 | TGTGCCAGCAGGTCCTCTAGCGCGTCGAACACCGGGGAGCTGTTTTTT | CASRSSSASNTGELFF
- | TRBJ1-1 | - | TRBV5-1 | TGCGCCAGCAGCTTGGCCGCGGGAGGGACGGCTTTCTTT | CASSLAAGGTAFF
- | TRBJ1-2 | TRBD1 | TRBV5-1 | TGCGCCAGCAGGGACAGGGGCTCTACCTACTATGGCTACACCTTC | CASRDRGSTYYGYTF
once | TRBJ2-3 | - | TRBV5-4 | TGTGCCAGCAGCCGGGGGGGGACAGAAAGTTCCACAGATACGCAGTATTTT | CASSRGGTESSTDTQYF
- | TRBJ1-4 | - | TRBV18 | TGTGCCAGCTCAACAAGGGGCCGAACGTCTAATGAAAAACTGTTTTTT | CASSTRGRTSNEKLFF
- | TRBJ1-5 | - | TRBV4-1 | TGCGCCAGCAGCCAAGAGTACCAGGCAAATCAGCCCCAGCATTTT | CASSQEYQANQPQHF
- | TRBJ2-7 | TRBD1 | TRBV28 | TGTGCCAGCAGACAGGGGTACGAGCAGTACTTC | CASRQGYEQYF
- | TRBJ2-1 | TRBD2 | TRBV4-1 | TGCGCCAGCAGAGGCAGCGGGAAGTACAATGAGCAGTTCTTC | CASRGSGKYNEQFF
- | TRBJ1-5 | TRBD1 | TRBV6-1 | TGTGCCAGCAGTGTATCCGGGACAGAGTTTAATCAGCCCCAGCATTTT | CASSVSGTEFNQPQHF
- | TRBJ2-1 | TRBD1 | TRBV4-1 | TGCGCCAGCAGCCAAGTTCCAGGGGGCTCTTACAATGAGCAGTTCTTC | CASSQVPGGSYNEQFF
- | TRBJ1-3 | - | TRBV25-1 | TGTGCCAGCGGCCCCCCAGGGGCTGGAAACACCATATATTTT | CASGPPGAGNTIYF
- | TRBJ2-1 | TRBD2 | TRBV29-1 | TGCAGCGCTCGGACTAGCGGGAGGGTGGGCTACAATGAGCAGTTCTTC | CSARTSGRVGYNEQFF
- | TRBJ2-2 | - | TRBV6-4 | TGTGCCAGCAGTCCCGAGGGGGGGCTGAACACCGGGGAGCTGTTTTTT | CASSPEGGLNTGELFF
- | TRBJ1-3 | TRBD1 | TRBV4-1 | TGCGCCAGCAGCCAAGGGGGACAGGGGGCGTTGGGAAACACCATATATTTT | CASSQGGQGALGNTIYF
- | TRBJ2-7 | TRBD2 | TRBV7-9 | TGTGCCAGCAGCCCCCGCTCTAGCGGGAGTTACGAGCAGTACTTC | CASSPRSSGSYEQYF
- | TRBJ2-3 | TRBD2 | TRBV5-4 | TGTGCCAGCAGCTTGGTAGGGCTAGCGGGATTGGATACGCAGTATTTT | CASSLVGLAGLDTQYF
- | TRBJ1-1 | - | TRBV6-5 | TGTGCCAGCAGTTACGGGCAGAATGAAGCTTTCTTT | CASSYGQNEAFF
- | TRBJ2-7 | TRBD2 | TRBV4-2 | TGTGCCAGCAGCCTAGCGGGAGGATCTAGATCCGAGCAGTACTTC | CASSLAGGSRSEQYF
once | TRBJ2-1 | TRBD2 | TRBV19 | TGTGCCAGTAGTATGGGAGCGGGAGGGCCATACAATGAGCAGTTCTTC | CASSMGAGGPYNEQFF
- | TRBJ2-4 | TRBD1 | TRBV13 | TGTGCCAGCAGCTTAAACAGGGGTGACATTCAGTACTTC | CASSLNRGDIQYF
- | TRBJ2-3 | - | TRBV7-9 | TGTGCCAGCAGCTTTGCTGGGACACGGGCGTCCGATACGCAGTATTTT | CASSFAGTRASDTQYF
- | TRBJ2-5 | - | TRBV9 | TGTGCCAGCAGCGTGGAGTTCCAAGAGACCCAGTACTTC | CASSVEFQETQYF
- | TRBJ2-4 | - | TRBV29-1 | TGCAGCGTTGAGGGGGGTGGAAACATTCAGTACTTC | CSVEGGGNIQYF
- | TRBJ2-3 | - | TRBV28 | TGTGCCAGCAGTCCTAACCCCGGGAGCGGGTCCGAGTATTTT | CASSPNPGSGSEYF
- | TRBJ1-1 | - | TRBV10-2 | TGCGCCAGCAGAGCCACAGGGACTGAAGCTTTCTTT | CASRATGTEAFF
once | TRBJ2-7 | - | TRBV18 | TGTGCCAGCTCACCACCGGGGGTACAGGGCGTCTACGAGCAGTACTTC | CASSPPGVQGVYEQYF
- | TRBJ2-3 | TRBD2 | TRBV5-6 | TGTGCCAGCAGCCGGTTGCGGGGACTAATAAGCACAGATACGCAGTATTTT | CASSRLRGLISTDTQYF
- | TRBJ2-2 | - | TRBV28 | TGTGCCAGCAGTTTATTCAGGGACATCGGGGAGCTGTTTTTT | CASSLFRDIGELFF